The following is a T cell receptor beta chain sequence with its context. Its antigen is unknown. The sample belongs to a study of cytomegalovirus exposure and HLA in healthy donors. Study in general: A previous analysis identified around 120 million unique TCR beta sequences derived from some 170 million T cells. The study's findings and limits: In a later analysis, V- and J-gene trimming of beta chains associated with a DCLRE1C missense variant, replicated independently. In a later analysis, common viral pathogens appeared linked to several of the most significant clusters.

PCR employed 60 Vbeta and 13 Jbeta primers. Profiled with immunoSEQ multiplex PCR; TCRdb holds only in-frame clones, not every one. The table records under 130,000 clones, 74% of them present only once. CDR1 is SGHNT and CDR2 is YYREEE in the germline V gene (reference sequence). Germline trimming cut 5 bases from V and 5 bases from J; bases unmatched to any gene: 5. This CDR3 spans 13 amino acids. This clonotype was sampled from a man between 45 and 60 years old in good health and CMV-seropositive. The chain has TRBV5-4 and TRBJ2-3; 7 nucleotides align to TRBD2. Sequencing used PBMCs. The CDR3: CASSSGRGDTQYF. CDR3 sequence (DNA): TGTGCCAGCAGTTCAGGGAGGGGAGATACGCAGTATTTT. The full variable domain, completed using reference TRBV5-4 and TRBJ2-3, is ETGVTQSPTHLIKTRGQQVTLRCSSQSGHNTVSWYQQALGQGPQFIFQYYREEENGRGNFPPRFSGLQFPNYSSELNVNALELDDSALYLCASSSGRGDTQYFGPGTRLTVL.